The 22 T cell receptor beta chains presented below share a single source sample, sequenced in a study of regulatory T cells in long-lasting Graves disease. Time point of the sample: newly diagnosed GD, antithyroid drugs for less than 3 months. The TCR library was made from RNA extracted from PBMCs. Researchers made TCR beta libraries by using iRepertoire HTBI primers and running Arm-PCR on CDR3 regions. Each CDR3 protein is one row after TCRdb ran MiXCR on the multiplex PCR reads. The table shows 350,000 to 550,000 distinct CDR3 sequences, with 15% to 20% occurring only once. These data were also filed under a second study, of T cells in Graves' hyperthyroidism and ophthalmopathy.

The sequences come from peripheral blood mononuclear cells (PBMCs), collected at new diagnosis, from a patient treated with antithyroid drugs. These receptors came from a young woman with Graves disease.

The rearrangement links TRBV6-5 to TRBJ1-2; D not certain. V was shortened by 1 base and J by 8 bases, with 11 bases between the two germline ends. Germline loops: CDR1 MNHEY, CDR2 SVGAGI. There are 13 residues in the CDR3. CDR3 in DNA: TGTGCCAGCAGTTACTTTCCACCGGGCGGCTACACCTTC. It yields the protein CASSYFPPGGYTF.

Only a few counts were recorded for this clonotype. The junction departs from germline at one end; a sequencing error may be responsible. The chain uses TRBV11-1 and TRBJ2-7, with 9 bases lining up with TRBD1. CDR1 is SGHAT, CDR2 FQDESV, per germline (reference sequence). The CDR3 runs 14 residues. CDR3 in amino acids: CASSESDRGYEQHF. In nucleotides, the CDR3 is TGTGCCAGCAGCGAATCGGACAGGGGCTACGAGCAGCACTTC.

This clonotype appeared a few times. This chain links TRBV2 with TRBJ2-2; a possible D gene is TRBD1 (8 bases). This CDR3 has 15 amino acids. Trimming took off 4 bases at V and 6 bases at J, with 15 bases between the two ends. Germline V lookup: CDR1 SNHLY, CDR2 FYNNEI. CDR3 in DNA: TGTGCCAGCAGTGGACCTACAGGGGGGGCCGGGGAGCTGTTTTTT. Protein product: CASSGPTGGAGELFF.

A remark on this clonotype: This may arise from a read error, as a much more abundant clone is one base away. The chain is built from TRBV28 and TRBJ2-5; 16 nucleotides agree with TRBD2. There are 16 residues in the CDR3. V lost 6 bases to trimming and J lost 2 bases; unmatched junction nucleotides: 3. Germline-derived CDR1 and CDR2 are MDHEN and SYDVKM. The CDR3 loop reads CASSRGLAGGQETQYF. In DNA, the CDR3 is TGTGCCAGCAGCCGGGGACTAGCGGGAGGGCAAGAGACCCAGTACTTC.

This clonotype was picked up many times. The chain combines TRBV7-3 with TRBJ2-1; D gene uncertain. CDR3 length equals 14 residues. The V gene lost 2 bases and the J gene lost 4 bases, with 9 bases spanning the gap. Germline V lookup: CDR1 SGHTA, CDR2 FQGTGA. CDR3 residues: CASSLSPGYNEQFF. CDR3 DNA sequence: TGTGCCAGCAGCTTATCGCCAGGTTACAATGAGCAGTTCTTC. The full variable domain, in which reference TRBV7-3 and TRBJ2-1 provide the parts outside the CDR3, is GAGVSQTPSNKVTEKGKYVELRCDPISGHTALYWYRQSLGQGPEFLIYFQGTGAADDSGLPNDRFFAVRPEGSVSTLKIQRTERGDSAVYLCASSLSPGYNEQFFGPGTRLTVL.

In its sample, this clonotype was seen many times. This chain joins TRBV28 and TRBJ2-5; D is undetermined. V lost 8 bases and J lost 3, with 4 bases in between. Germline CDR1 and CDR2: MDHEN and SYDVKM. The CDR3 has 10 residues. Here the CDR3 reads CASGEETQYF. The CDR3 DNA reads TGTGCCAGCGGGGAAGAGACCCAGTACTTC.

This clonotype has a count of ten or more. The chain uses TRBV7-3 and TRBJ1-1; D unclear. In germline, CDR1 is SGHTA, CDR2 FQGTGA. The CDR3 has 14 amino acids. Trimming stripped 1 base from V and 1 base from J, with 7 bases between. CDR3 nucleotide sequence: TGTGCCAGCAGCTTAATCAAGGGGAACACTGAAGCTTTCTTT. Translating it yields CASSLIKGNTEAFF.

This clonotype was seen many times. This chain uses TRBV28 with TRBJ2-1, with 11 bases identical to TRBD2. The germline V gene encodes CDR1 MDHEN and CDR2 SYDVKM. J lost 2 bases, V lost 5 bases, and 5 bases had no gene match. This CDR3 spans 16 amino acids. The CDR3, as DNA: TGTGCCAGCAGTCCCGGGACTAGCGGAACCTACAATGAGCAGTTCTTC. Protein: CASSPGTSGTYNEQFF.

The DNA of the CDR3 is TGCGCCAGCAGTGACGTGAACAATCAGCCCCAGCATTTT. It specifies CASSDVNNQPQHF. The chain uses TRBV10-2 and TRBJ1-5; D gene uncertain. The V end was cut by 3 bases, the J end by 3 bases, with 6 bases between. Germline V gene data show CDR1 as WSHSY and CDR2 as SAAADI. The CDR3 extends over 13 amino acids.

This clonotype was observed many times. The rearrangement joins TRBV2 to TRBJ2-2; 8 bases match TRBD2. CDR1 is SNHLY and CDR2 is FYNNEI in the germline V gene. The CDR3 runs 12 residues. The ends lost 11 bases at V and 4 bases at J; junction bases unmatched: 3. CDR3 nucleotide sequence: TGTGCCTCGAGCGGGGGCACCGGGGAGCTGTTTTTT. Residues: CASSGGTGELFF. Full variable domain (rest looked up from reference TRBV2 and TRBJ2-2): EPEVTQTPSHQVTQMGQEVILRCVPISNHLYFYWYRQILGQKVEFLVSFYNNEISEKSEIFDDQFSVERPDGSNFTLKIRSTKLEDSAMYFCASSGGTGELFFGEGSRLTVL.

The chain couples TRBV29-1 to TRBJ2-1; D is ambiguous. This CDR3 is built from 13 residues. Trimming shortened V by 2 bases and J by 10 bases, and 15 bases separated the two germline ends. Per the germline V gene, CDR1 is SQVTM and CDR2 is ANQGSEA. The CDR3 here is CSVELEGLGEQFF. The CDR3 DNA sequence: TGCAGCGTTGAACTGGAAGGGTTAGGGGAGCAGTTCTTC.

In its sample, this clonotype was seen a few times. The chain links TRBV10-3 to TRBJ1-2, with 7 nucleotides matching TRBD1. Germline V lookup: CDR1 ENHRY, CDR2 SYGVKD. V was pared by 10 bases and J by 2 bases, with 7 bases of the junction left unmatched. The CDR3 loop spans 13 amino acids. The CDR3 loop reads CATSGQPNYGYTF. The CDR3 nucleotides read TGTGCCACCTCGGGACAGCCGAACTATGGCTACACCTTC.

The chain joins TRBV18 to TRBJ2-7; 10 nucleotides agree with TRBD2. The V segment lost 2 bases and the J segment 2 bases; nucleotides outside the gene matches: 6. The germline V gene encodes CDR1 KGHSH and CDR2 LQKENI. The CDR3 length is 16 residues. The CDR3 nucleotides are TGTGCCAGCTCACCAAGTAGGGGACTAGCGACCTACGAGCAGTACTTC. It yields the protein CASSPSRGLATYEQYF. The whole variable domain, filled in from reference TRBV18 and TRBJ2-7, reads NAGVMQNPRHLVRRRGQEARLRCSPMKGHSHVYWYRQLPEEGLKFMVYLQKENIIDESGMPKERFSAEFPKEGPSILRIQQVVRGDSAAYFCASSPSRGLATYEQYFGPGTRLTVT.

This clonotype has a count of ten or more. The rearrangement uses TRBV7-2 and TRBJ2-5; D gene unclear. This CDR3 has 18 amino acids. CDR1 SGHTA and CDR2 FQGNSA come from the germline V gene. V shed 0 bases and J shed 4 bases, with 21 bases lying between them. The CDR3 DNA follows: TGTGCCAGCAGCTTAGCCTCGGCAACCTCTAACCCCGCAGAGACCCAGTACTTC. It specifies CASSLASATSNPAETQYF.

There are a few counts of this clonotype. The chain employs TRBV20-1 and TRBJ2-1, with D possibly being TRBD2 (6 bases). Germline CDR1 is DFQATT and CDR2 is SNEGSKA (reference sequence). The CDR3 length is 11 residues. V was cut by 6 bases and J by 8 bases, with 11 bases left in between. CDR3 amino acids: CSARLVYEQFF. CDR3 in DNA: TGCAGTGCAAGACTAGTCTATGAGCAGTTCTTC.

The genes are TRBV2 and TRBJ1-6, with 7 bases fitting TRBD1. V lost 6 bases and J lost 0; bases outside the gene matches: 14. The CDR3 has 19 residues. Germline V gene data show CDR1 as SNHLY and CDR2 as FYNNEI. As DNA, the CDR3 is TGTGCCAGCAGCGAAACCCACCCGGACAGGAGCTCCTATAATTCACCCCTCCACTTT. It codes for CASSETHPDRSSYNSPLHF.

This clonotype came up many times. The gene calls are TRBV6-2 or TRBV6-3 and TRBJ2-1; a weak D match, TRBD1 (6 bases). V lost 5 bases, J lost 3 bases, and 11 bases lay in between. The CDR3 covers 14 residues. The germline V gene has CDR1 MNHEY and CDR2 SVGEGT. CDR3 sequence: CASSIQGNYNEQFF. The CDR3 bases are TGTGCCAGCAGTATACAGGGAAACTACAATGAGCAGTTCTTC.

With regard to this clonotype: A read error may be the cause here, since a much bigger clone is one base away. The chain is built from TRBV28 and TRBJ2-5; 7 bases align to TRBD2. The last part of the DNA fits TRBJ2-1 better; the J call may be wrong. Germline-derived CDR1 and CDR2 are MDHEN and SYDVKM. This CDR3 comprises 18 residues. The CDR3 region is CASSFGGGVRSTYNEQFF. CDR3 DNA sequence: TGTGCCAGCAGTTTTGGGGGGGGGGTGAGGAGTACCTACAATGAGCAGTTCTTC.

As to this clonotype: No conserved phenylalanine or tryptophan is present at the end of the CDR3, so a read error is the likely explanation. It is unclear where the CDR3 begins or ends on the DNA, so no DNA is shown, and the CDR3 is as TCRdb lists it. This sequence joins TRBV7-9 and TRBJ2-1; TRBD1, the table's D call, was not compared with the DNA. From germline, CDR1 is SEHNR and CDR2 FQNEAQ (reference sequence). The CDR3 extends over 12 residues, inclusive of both ends. The CDR3 protein is CASSPTAGAEFL.

As regards this clonotype: The final CDR3 position lacks the conserved phenylalanine or tryptophan, pointing to a likely read error. The chain carries TRBV16 and TRBJ2-5; no reliable D call. The CDR3 length is 12 residues. V lost 3 bases and J 5 bases, leaving 7 bases between the germline ends. From germline, CDR1 is KGHSY and CDR2 FQNENV. The CDR3 DNA is TGTGCCAGCAGCCAGAATACGGAGACCCAGTACTCC. Translated: CASSQNTETQYS.

This clonotype was recorded many times. The chain recombines TRBV3-1 with TRBJ2-7, with TRBD1 identical over 7 bases. Losses at the gene ends were 8 bases for V and 6 bases for J; bases not matched to a gene: 4. CDR1 LGHDT and CDR2 YNNKEL come from the germline V gene (reference sequence). CDR3 length: 11 residues. CDR3 sequence: CASSQGSEQYF. In DNA form, the CDR3 reads TGTGCCAGCTCACAGGGGTCCGAGCAGTACTTC.

This clonotype occurred many times. V and J are TRBV7-6 and TRBJ2-3, with a tentative D call TRBD1 (5 bases). The CDR3 runs to 16 residues. V lost 4 bases to trimming and J lost 3 bases, with 17 bases between them. CDR1 SGHVS and CDR2 FNYEAQ come from the germline V gene. The CDR3 loop is CASSSGPRGGTDTQYF. CDR3 nucleotide sequence: TGTGCCAGCAGCTCCGGGCCAAGGGGTGGTACAGATACGCAGTATTTT. Based on the CDR3 plus reference TRBV7-6 and TRBJ2-3, the full variable domain is GAGVSQSPRYKVTKRGQDVALRCDPISGHVSLYWYRQALGQGPEFLTYFNYEAQQDKSGLPNDRFSAERPEGSISTLTIQRTEQRDSAMYRCASSSGPRGGTDTQYFGPGTRLTVL.